Listed below are T cell receptor beta chains from one sample, sequenced in a study of radiotherapy plus CTLA-4 blockade in lung cancer. Sequenced by immunoSEQ multiplex PCR; TCRdb stores in-frame clones only, minus some. The sample has about 41,000 clones, more than 70% seen once; the top ten hold under 9.5%. Sequenced here: peripheral blood, sampled from a patient treated with radiotherapy plus ipilimumab. Receptors originate from a human donor with non-small cell lung cancer who had stable disease on radiotherapy plus ipilimumab. Both conserved end residues are part of each CDR3. D genes are given only for firm matches. Clone size appears in some rows only: once, few, many, or a class for an expanded clone.

V,J,D,size,CDR3,DNA
TRBV6-5,TRBJ1-4,.,.,CASSYSMATNEKLFF,TGTGCCAGCAGTTACTCGATGGCAACTAATGAAAAACTGTTTTTT
TRBV18,TRBJ1-3,.,.,CASSLQGQVGNTIYF,TGTGCCAGCTCCCTTCAGGGGCAGGTTGGAAACACCATATATTTT
TRBV5-6,TRBJ1-4,.,.,CASSLNQIEKLFF,TGTGCCAGCAGCTTGAACCAGATAGAAAAACTGTTTTTT
TRBV7-9,TRBJ2-5,.,once,CASSRGEAETQYF,TGTGCCAGCAGTCGTGGGGAGGCGGAGACCCAGTACTTC
TRBV2,TRBJ2-1,.,few,CASSEILGRDEQFF,TGTGCCAGCAGTGAAATCTTAGGGCGCGATGAGCAGTTCTTC
TRBV9,TRBJ2-3,TRBD2,.,CASSVSIAGGSDTQYF,TGTGCCAGCAGCGTTTCGATAGCGGGGGGTTCAGATACGCAGTATTTT
TRBV5-1,TRBJ1-1,.,.,CASSLVGDDEAFF,TGCGCCAGCAGCTTGGTGGGGGATGATGAAGCTTTCTTT
TRBV6-5,TRBJ1-5,.,.,CASSRSQGQPQHF,TGTGCCAGCAGTCGCAGTCAGGGTCAGCCCCAGCATTTT
TRBV5-1,TRBJ1-2,.,.,CASSFGGASSYGYTF,TGCGCCAGCAGCTTCGGGGGCGCGTCTAGCTATGGCTACACCTTC
TRBV29-1,TRBJ1-2,.,.,CSVFGQLDGYTF,TGCAGTGTCTTTGGGCAGTTAGATGGCTACACCTTC
TRBV2,TRBJ1-3,.,.,CASSSRIRNLSGNTIYF,TGTGCCAGCAGTTCACGTATTAGGAACTTATCTGGAAACACCATATATTTT
TRBV7-6,TRBJ2-3,.,.,CASSSHLFADTQYF,TGTGCCAGCAGCTCCCATCTATTCGCAGATACGCAGTATTTT
TRBV5-1,TRBJ1-2,.,.,CASSLVGLGAGQLEGYTF,TGCGCCAGCAGCTTGGTTGGTCTGGGGGCCGGACAGCTTGAAGGCTACACCTTC
TRBV29-1,TRBJ2-1,.,.,CSVLAPGLSYNEQFF,TGCAGCGTTCTAGCCCCGGGACTCTCCTACAATGAGCAGTTCTTC
TRBV19,TRBJ1-5,.,.,CASSISGIQSNQPQHF,TGTGCCAGTAGTATTTCGGGCATTCAAAGCAATCAGCCCCAGCATTTT
TRBV25-1,TRBJ1-2,TRBD1,once,CASSDPRDSSYGYTF,TGTGCCAGCAGTGATCCGCGGGACAGCTCCTATGGCTACACCTTC
TRBV6-5,TRBJ1-1,TRBD1,.,CASSRDRDTEAFF,TGTGCCAGCAGTAGGGACAGGGACACTGAAGCTTTCTTT
TRBV7-2,TRBJ1-2,TRBD1,.,CASSSGQAYTF,TGTGCCAGCAGCTCGGGACAGGCTTACACCTTC
TRBV4-3,TRBJ1-1,.,.,CASSQDFGFAAGDAEAFF,TGCGCCAGCAGCCAAGATTTTGGGTTCGCTGCAGGGGATGCTGAAGCTTTCTTT
TRBV6-6,TRBJ1-5,.,.,CASSYSTTGRGQPQHF,TGTGCCAGCAGTTACTCGACTACAGGACGTGGGCAGCCCCAGCATTTT
TRBV19,TRBJ2-5,.,once,CASSLDRNQETQYF,TGTGCCAGTAGTCTCGACAGAAACCAAGAGACCCAGTACTTC
TRBV6-1,TRBJ1-5,TRBD1,.,CASREGQQLNQPQHF,TGTGCCAGCAGGGAGGGACAGCAGCTGAATCAGCCCCAGCATTTT
TRBV5-4,TRBJ1-1,.,.,CASSLAGDGEAFF,TGTGCCAGCAGCTTGGCTGGGGACGGTGAAGCTTTCTTT
TRBV7-3,TRBJ1-1,TRBD1,.,CASPNPFRDRVGTEAFF,TGTGCCAGCCCGAACCCTTTCCGGGACAGGGTGGGCACTGAAGCTTTCTTT
TRBV19,TRBJ2-1,TRBD1,few,CASSRDRVNEQFF,TGTGCCAGTAGTCGGGACAGGGTAAATGAGCAGTTCTTC